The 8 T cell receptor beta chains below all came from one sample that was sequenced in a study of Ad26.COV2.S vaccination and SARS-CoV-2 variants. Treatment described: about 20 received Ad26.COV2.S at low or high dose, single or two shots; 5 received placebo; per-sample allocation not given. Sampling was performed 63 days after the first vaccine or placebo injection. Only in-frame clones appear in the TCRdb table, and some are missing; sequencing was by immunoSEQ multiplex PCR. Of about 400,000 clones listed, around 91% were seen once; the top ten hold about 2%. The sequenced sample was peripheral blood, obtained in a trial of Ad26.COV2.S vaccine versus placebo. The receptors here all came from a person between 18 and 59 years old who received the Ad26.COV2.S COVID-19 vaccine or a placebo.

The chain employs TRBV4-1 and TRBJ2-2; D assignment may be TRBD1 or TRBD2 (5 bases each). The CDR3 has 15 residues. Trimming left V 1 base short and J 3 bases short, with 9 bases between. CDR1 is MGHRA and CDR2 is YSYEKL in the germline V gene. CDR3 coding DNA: TGCGCCAGCAGCCAAGTTCTGGGGGACACCGGGGAGCTGTTTTTT. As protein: CASSQVLGDTGELFF.

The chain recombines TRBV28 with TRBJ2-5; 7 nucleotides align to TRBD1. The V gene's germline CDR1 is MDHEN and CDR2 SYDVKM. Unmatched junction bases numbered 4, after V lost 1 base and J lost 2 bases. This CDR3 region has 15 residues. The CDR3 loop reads CASSLYRGKQETQYF. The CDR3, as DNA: TGTGCCAGCAGTTTATACAGGGGAAAACAAGAGACCCAGTACTTC.

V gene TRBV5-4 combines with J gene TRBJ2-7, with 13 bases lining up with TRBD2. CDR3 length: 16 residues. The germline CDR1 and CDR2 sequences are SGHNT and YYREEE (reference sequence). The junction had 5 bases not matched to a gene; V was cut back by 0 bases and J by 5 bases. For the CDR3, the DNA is TGTGCCAGCAGCTTGGCTTTGGGACTAGCGGGAAACGAGCAGTACTTC. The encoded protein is CASSLALGLAGNEQYF. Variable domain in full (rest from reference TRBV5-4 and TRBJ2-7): ETGVTQSPTHLIKTRGQQVTLRCSSQSGHNTVSWYQQALGQGPQFIFQYYREEENGRGNFPPRFSGLQFPNYSSELNVNALELDDSALYLCASSLALGLAGNEQYFGPGTRLTVT.

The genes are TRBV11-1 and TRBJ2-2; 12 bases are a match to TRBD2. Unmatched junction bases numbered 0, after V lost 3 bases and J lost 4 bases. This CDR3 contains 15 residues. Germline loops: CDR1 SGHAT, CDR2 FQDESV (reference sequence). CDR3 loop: CASSLTSGGTGELFF. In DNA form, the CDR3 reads TGTGCCAGCAGCTTGACTAGCGGGGGCACCGGGGAGCTGTTTTTT.

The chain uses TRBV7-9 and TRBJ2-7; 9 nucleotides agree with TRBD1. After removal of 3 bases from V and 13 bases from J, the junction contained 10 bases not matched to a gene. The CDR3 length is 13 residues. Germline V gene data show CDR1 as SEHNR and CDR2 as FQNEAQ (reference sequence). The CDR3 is CASSLPGQGWPYF. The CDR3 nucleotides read TGTGCCAGCAGCTTGCCGGGACAGGGATGGCCCTACTTC. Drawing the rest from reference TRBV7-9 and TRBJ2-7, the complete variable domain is DTGVSQNPRHKITKRGQNVTFRCDPISEHNRLYWYRQTLGQGPEFLTYFQNEAQLEKSRLLSDRFSAERPKGSFSTLEIQRTEQGDSAMYLCASSLPGQGWPYFGPGTRLTVT.

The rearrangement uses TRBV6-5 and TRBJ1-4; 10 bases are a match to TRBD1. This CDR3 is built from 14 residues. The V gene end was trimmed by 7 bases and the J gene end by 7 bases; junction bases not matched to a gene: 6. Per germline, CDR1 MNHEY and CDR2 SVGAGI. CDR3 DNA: TGTGCCAGCAAGGATCGGGACAGGGGTGAAAAACTGTTTTTT. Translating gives CASKDRDRGEKLFF.

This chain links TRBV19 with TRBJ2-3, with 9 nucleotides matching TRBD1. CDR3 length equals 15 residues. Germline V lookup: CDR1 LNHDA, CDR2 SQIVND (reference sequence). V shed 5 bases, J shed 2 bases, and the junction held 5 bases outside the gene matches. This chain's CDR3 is CASSWDRDHTDTQYF. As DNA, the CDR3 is TGTGCCAGTAGTTGGGACAGGGATCACACAGATACGCAGTATTTT.

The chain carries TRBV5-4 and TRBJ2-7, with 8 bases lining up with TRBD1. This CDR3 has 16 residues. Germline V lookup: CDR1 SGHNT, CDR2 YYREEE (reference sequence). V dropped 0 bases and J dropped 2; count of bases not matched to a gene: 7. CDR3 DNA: TGTGCCAGCAGCTTGGGGCAGGGGGCCGGAACCTACGAGCAGTACTTC. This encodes CASSLGQGAGTYEQYF.